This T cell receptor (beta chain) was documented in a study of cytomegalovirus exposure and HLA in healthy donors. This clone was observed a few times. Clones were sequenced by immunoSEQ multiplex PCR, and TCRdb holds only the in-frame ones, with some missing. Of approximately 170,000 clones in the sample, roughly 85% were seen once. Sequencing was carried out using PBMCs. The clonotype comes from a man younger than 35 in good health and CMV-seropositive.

The CDR3: CAWSQGGDTEAFF. The CDR3 DNA sequence: TGTGCCTGGTCACAGGGGGGAGACACTGAAGCTTTCTTT. The V and J genes are TRBV30 and TRBJ1-1, with 8 positions matching TRBD1. The germline V gene encodes CDR1 GTSNPN and CDR2 SVGIG (reference sequence). The trim removed 5 bases at V and 3 bases at J, leaving 5 bases unmatched. The CDR3 covers 13 residues.